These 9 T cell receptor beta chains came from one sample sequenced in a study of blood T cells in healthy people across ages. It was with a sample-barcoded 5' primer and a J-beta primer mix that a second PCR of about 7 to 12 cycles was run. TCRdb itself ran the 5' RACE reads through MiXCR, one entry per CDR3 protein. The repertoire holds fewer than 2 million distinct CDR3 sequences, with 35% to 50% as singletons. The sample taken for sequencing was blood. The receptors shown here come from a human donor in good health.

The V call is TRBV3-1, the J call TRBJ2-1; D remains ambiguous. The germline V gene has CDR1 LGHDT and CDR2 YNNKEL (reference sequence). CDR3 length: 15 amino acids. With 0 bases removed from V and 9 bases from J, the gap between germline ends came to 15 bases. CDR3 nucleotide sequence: TGTGCCAGCAGCCAAGATACGGGCTTTCACCTTGAGCAGTTCTTC. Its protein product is CASSQDTGFHLEQFF.

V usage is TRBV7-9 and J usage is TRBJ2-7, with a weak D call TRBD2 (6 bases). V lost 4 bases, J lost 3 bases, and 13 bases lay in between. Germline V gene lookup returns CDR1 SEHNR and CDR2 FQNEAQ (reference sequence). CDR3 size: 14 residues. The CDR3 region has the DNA TGTGCCAGCAGCTCCGCGGGGCTGAACTACGAGCAGTACTTC. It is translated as CASSSAGLNYEQYF.

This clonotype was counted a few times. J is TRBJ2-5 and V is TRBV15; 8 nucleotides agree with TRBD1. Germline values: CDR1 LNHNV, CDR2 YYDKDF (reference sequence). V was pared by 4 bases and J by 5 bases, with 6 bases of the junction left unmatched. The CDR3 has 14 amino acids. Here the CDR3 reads CATSISGGMETQYF. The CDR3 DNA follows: TGTGCCACCAGCATCTCAGGGGGCATGGAGACCCAGTACTTC.

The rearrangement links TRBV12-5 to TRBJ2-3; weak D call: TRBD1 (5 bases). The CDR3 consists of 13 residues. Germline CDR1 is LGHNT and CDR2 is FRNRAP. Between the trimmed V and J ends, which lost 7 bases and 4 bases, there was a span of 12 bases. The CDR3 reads CASAKGVADTQYF. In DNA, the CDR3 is TGTGCTAGTGCCAAAGGGGTCGCAGATACGCAGTATTTT.

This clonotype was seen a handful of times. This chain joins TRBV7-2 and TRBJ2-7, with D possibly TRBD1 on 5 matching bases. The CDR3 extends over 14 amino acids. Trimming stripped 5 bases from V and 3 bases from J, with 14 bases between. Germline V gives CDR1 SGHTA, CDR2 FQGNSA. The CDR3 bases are TGTGCCAGCAGCCGACAGTCGGCGGACTACGAGCAGTACTTC. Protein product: CASSRQSADYEQYF.

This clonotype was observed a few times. CDR3 sequence (DNA): TGCAGCGTTGATGCAGGGGCAGATACGCAGTATTTT. It codes for CSVDAGADTQYF. The chain is built from TRBV29-1 and TRBJ2-3, with D perhaps matching TRBD1 (6 bases). Per the germline V gene, CDR1 is SQVTM and CDR2 is ANQGSEA. This CDR3 is 12 amino acids long. V was shortened by 3 bases and J by 4 bases, with 8 bases between the two germline ends.

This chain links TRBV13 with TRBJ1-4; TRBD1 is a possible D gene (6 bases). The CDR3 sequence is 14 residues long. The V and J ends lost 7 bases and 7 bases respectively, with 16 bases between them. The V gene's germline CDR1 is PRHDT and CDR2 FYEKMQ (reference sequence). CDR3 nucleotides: TGTGCCAGCAACATAGGGGGACGGTCTGAAAAACTGTTTTTT. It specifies CASNIGGRSEKLFF.

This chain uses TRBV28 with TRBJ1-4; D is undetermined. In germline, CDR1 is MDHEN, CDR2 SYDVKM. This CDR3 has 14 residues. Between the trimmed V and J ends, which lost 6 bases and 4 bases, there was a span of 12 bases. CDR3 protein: CASREGLGNEKLFF. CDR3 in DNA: TGTGCCAGCAGGGAGGGTTTGGGTAATGAAAAACTGTTTTTT. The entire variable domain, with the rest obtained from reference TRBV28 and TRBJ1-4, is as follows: DVKVTQSSRYLVKRTGEKVFLECVQDMDHENMFWYRQDPGLGLRLIYFSYDVKMKEKGDIPEGYSVSREKKERFSLILESASTNQTSMYLCASREGLGNEKLFFGSGTQLSVL.

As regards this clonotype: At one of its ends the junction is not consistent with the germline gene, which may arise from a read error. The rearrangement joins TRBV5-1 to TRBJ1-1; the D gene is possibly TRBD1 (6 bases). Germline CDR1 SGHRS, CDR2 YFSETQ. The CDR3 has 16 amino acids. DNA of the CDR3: TGCGCCAGCGGCTTGGGCCATCAGGGGATGAACACTGAAGCTTTCTTT. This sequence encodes CASGLGHQGMNTEAFF.